This T cell receptor beta chain appears in the sequencing data of a study of monozygotic twins with inflammatory bowel disease. The CDR3 runs 19 residues. In germline, CDR1 is MNHEY, CDR2 SVGAGI. A word on this clonotype: Its target is not known.

Regarding the study as a whole: Support was lacking for any single strong IBD-associated signal or clonotype. Varying immunosuppressive regimens may have increased patient repertoire variability.

UMIs that included a 6-nucleotide sample barcode were added by template switching, which took place during cDNA synthesis. Reprocessing the 5' RACE reads, TCRdb reports a single entry for every CDR3 protein and omits DNA. Its table lists about 300,000 distinct CDR3 sequences. The sequenced sample was blood. The TCR originated in a human donor with ulcerative colitis or Crohn's disease, or a healthy co-twin of an affected twin (not recorded which). The chain combines TRBV6-5 with TRBJ2-3; the TCRdb D gene call, TRBD2, has no DNA to confirm it. This CDR3 is CASSYPTSGRAEDPDTQYF.